The T cell receptor beta chain under discussion was sequenced for a study of CD8 T cells in Susac syndrome. RNA in amounts of roughly 0.45 to 1 ug was reverse transcribed with random hexamers. TCRdb used MiXCR to reprocess the immunoSEQ multiplex PCR reads, holding one entry per CDR3 protein. Of roughly 180,000 distinct CDR3 sequences in the sample, just under 95% were seen once. Germline CDR1 MDHEN, CDR2 SYDVKM. Trimming took off 5 bases at V and 3 bases at J, with 11 bases between the two ends. The CDR3 has 13 amino acids. This receptor was taken from a human donor with Susac syndrome. Input material: CD4+ T cells from PBMCs. This chain joins TRBV28 and TRBJ2-7; D is possibly TRBD2 (6 bases). Here the CDR3 reads CASSGVAVYEQYF. CDR3 nucleotides: TGTGCCAGCAGTGGAGTAGCGGTCTACGAGCAGTACTTC.